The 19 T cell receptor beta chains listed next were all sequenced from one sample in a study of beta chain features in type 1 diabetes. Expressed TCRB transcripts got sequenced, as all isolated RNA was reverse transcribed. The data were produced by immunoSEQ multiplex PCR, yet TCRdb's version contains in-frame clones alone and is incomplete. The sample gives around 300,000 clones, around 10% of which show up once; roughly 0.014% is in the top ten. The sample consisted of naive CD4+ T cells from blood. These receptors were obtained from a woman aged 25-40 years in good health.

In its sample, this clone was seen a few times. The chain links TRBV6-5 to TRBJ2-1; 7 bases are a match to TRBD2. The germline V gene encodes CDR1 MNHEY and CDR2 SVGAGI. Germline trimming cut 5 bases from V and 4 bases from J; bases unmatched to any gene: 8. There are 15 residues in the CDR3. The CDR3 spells CASSKAGLLYNEQFF. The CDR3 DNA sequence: TGTGCCAGCAGTAAGGCGGGACTACTTTACAATGAGCAGTTCTTC.

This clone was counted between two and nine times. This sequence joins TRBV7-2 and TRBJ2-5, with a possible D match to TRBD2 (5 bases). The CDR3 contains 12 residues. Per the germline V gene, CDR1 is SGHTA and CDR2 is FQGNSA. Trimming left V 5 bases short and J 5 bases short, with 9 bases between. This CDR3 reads CASSRSGETQYF. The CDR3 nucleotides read TGTGCCAGCAGCAGGTCGGGGGAGACCCAGTACTTC.

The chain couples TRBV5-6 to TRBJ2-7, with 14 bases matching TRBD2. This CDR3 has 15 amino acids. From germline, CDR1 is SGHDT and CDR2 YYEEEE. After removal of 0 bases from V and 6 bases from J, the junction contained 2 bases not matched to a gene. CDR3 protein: CASSLGGLAGVEQYF. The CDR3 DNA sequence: TGTGCCAGCAGCTTGGGGGGACTAGCGGGAGTCGAGCAGTACTTC.

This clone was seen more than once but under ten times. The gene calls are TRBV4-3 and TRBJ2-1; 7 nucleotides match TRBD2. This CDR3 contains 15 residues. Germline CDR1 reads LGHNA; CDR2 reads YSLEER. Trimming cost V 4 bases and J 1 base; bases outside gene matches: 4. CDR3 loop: CASSRSSGSYNEQFF. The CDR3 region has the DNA TGCGCCAGCAGCCGTTCTAGCGGTTCCTACAATGAGCAGTTCTTC.

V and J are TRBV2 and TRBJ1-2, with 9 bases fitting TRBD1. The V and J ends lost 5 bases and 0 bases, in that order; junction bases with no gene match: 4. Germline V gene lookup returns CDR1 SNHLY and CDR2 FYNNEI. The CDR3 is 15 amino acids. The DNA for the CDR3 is TGTGCCAGCAGTAATACAGGGGGCCCTAACTATGGCTACACCTTC. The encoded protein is CASSNTGGPNYGYTF.

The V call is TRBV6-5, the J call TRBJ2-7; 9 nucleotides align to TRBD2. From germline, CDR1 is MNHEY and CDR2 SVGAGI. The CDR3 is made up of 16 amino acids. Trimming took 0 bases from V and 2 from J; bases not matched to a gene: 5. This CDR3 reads CASSYSGLAGPYEQYF. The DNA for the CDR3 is TGTGCCAGCAGTTACTCGGGGCTAGCGGGACCCTACGAGCAGTACTTC.

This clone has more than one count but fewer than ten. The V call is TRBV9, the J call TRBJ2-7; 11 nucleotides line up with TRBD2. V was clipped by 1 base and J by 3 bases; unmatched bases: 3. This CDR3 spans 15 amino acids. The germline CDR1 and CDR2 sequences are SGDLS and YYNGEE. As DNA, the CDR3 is TGTGCCAGCAGCGTAACCGGGACTAGCGGCTACGAGCAGTACTTC. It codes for CASSVTGTSGYEQYF.

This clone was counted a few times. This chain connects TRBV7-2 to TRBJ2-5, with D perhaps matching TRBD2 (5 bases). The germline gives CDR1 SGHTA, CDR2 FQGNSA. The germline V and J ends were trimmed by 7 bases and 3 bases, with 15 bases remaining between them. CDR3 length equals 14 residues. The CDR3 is CASTLWVGKETQYF. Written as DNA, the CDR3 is TGTGCCAGCACCTTGTGGGTCGGGAAAGAGACCCAGTACTTC.

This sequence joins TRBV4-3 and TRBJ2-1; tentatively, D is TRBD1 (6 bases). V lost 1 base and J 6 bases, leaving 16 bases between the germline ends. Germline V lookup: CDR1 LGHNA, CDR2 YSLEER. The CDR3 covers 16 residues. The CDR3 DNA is TGCGCCAGCAGCCAAGTCACCGCAGGGGCAGGCAATGAGCAGTTCTTC. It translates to CASSQVTAGAGNEQFF.

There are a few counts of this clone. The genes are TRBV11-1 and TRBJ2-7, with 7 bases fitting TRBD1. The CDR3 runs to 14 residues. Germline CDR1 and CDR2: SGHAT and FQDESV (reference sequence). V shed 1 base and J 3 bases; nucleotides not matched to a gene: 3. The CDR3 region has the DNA TGTGCCAGCAGCTTAGGACAGGGATTCTACGAGCAGTACTTC. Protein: CASSLGQGFYEQYF.

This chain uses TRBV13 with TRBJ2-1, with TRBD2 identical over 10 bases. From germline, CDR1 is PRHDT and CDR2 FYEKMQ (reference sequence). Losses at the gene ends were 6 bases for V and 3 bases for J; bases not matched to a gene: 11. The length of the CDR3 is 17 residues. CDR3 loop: CASRQQAGGPFYNEQFF. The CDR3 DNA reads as TGTGCCAGCAGACAACAAGCGGGAGGGCCTTTCTACAATGAGCAGTTCTTC. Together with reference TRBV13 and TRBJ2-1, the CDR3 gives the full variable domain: AAGVIQSPRHLIKEKRETATLKCYPIPRHDTVYWYQQGPGQDPQFLISFYEKMQSDKGSIPDRFSAQQFSDYHSELNMSSLELGDSALYFCASRQQAGGPFYNEQFFGPGTRLTVL.

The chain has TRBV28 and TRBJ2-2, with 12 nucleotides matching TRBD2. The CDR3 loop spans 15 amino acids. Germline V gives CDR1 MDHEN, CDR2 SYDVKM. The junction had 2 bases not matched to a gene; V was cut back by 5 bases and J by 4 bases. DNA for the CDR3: TGTGCCAGCAGTGCTAGCGGGAGGGTCACCGGGGAGCTGTTTTTT. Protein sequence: CASSASGRVTGELFF.

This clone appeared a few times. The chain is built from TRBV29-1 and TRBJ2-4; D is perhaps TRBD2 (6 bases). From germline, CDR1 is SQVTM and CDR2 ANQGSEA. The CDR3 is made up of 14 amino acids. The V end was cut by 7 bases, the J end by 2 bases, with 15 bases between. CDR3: CSAAGDLSKNIQYF. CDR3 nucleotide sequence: TGCAGCGCCGCCGGGGACTTATCCAAAAACATTCAGTACTTC.

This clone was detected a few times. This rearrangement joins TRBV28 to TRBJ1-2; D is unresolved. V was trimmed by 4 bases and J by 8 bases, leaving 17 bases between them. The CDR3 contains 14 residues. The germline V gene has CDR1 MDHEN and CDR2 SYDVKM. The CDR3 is CASSSPPQERGYTF. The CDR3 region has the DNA TGTGCCAGCAGTTCCCCCCCCCAGGAGCGGGGCTACACCTTC.

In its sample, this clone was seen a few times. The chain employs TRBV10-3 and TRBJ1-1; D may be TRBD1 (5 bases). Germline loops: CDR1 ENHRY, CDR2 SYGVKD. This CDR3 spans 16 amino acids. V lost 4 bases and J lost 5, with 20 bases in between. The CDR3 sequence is CAISVRGGQGGTEAFF. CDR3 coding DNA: TGTGCCATCAGTGTAAGGGGTGGCCAGGGAGGGACTGAAGCTTTCTTT.

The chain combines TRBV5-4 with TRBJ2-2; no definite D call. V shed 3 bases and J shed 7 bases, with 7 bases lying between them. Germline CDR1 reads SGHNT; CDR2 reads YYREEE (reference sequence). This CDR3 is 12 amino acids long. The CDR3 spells CASSSLGGELFF. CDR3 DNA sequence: TGTGCCAGCAGCTCCCTCGGCGGGGAGCTGTTTTTT.

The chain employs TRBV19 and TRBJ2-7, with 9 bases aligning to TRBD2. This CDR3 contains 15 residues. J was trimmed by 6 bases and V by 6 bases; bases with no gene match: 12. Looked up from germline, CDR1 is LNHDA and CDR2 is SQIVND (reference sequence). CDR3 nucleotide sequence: TGTGCCAGTAGGTTAGCGGGAGCCACTGGGGGCGAGCAGTACTTC. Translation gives CASRLAGATGGEQYF. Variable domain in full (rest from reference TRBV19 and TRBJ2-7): DGGITQSPKYLFRKEGQNVTLSCEQNLNHDAMYWYRQDPGQGLRLIYYSQIVNDFQKGDIAEGYSVSREKKESFPLTVTSAQKNPTAFYLCASRLAGATGGEQYFGPGTRLTVT.

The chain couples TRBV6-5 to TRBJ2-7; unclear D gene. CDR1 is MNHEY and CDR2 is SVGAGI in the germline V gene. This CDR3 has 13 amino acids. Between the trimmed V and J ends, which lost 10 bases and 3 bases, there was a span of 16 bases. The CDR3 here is CATYHPVNYEQYF. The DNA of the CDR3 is TGTGCCACCTATCACCCGGTGAACTACGAGCAGTACTTC.

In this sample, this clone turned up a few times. CDR3 DNA: TGTGCCTCGGCCTCGCTAGCGGCCACAGATACGCAGTATTTT. Protein: CASASLAATDTQYF. The V and J genes are TRBV11-2 and TRBJ2-3, with 7 bases that match TRBD2. Germline trimming cut 11 bases from V and 2 bases from J; bases unmatched to any gene: 10. Germline-derived CDR1 and CDR2 are SGHAT and FQNNGV. The CDR3 totals 14 residues.